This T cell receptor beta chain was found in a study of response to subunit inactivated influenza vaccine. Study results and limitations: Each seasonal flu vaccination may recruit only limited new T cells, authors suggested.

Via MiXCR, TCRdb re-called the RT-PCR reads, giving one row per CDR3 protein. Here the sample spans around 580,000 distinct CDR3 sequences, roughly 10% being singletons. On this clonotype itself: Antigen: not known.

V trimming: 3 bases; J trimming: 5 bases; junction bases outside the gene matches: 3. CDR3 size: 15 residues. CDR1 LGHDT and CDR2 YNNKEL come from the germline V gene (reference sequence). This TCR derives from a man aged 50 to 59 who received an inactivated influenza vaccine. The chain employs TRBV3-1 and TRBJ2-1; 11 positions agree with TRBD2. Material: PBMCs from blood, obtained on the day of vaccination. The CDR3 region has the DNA TGTGCCAGCAGCCATTTAGCGGGGGGGCACAATGAGCAGTTCTTC. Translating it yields CASSHLAGGHNEQFF.